The source of this T cell receptor (beta chain) is a study of blood T cell repertoires in COVID-19. As for the study in general: Donors in the United States, Italy and Spain gave samples during acute or convalescent COVID-19.

Clones were sequenced by immunoSEQ multiplex PCR, and TCRdb holds only the in-frame ones, with some missing. The sample shows around 60,000 clones, roughly 90% of them seen only once. The V gene's germline CDR1 is LNHDA and CDR2 SQIVND (reference sequence). V shed 7 bases and J shed 9 bases, with 15 bases lying between them. CDR3 length: 12 amino acids. The TCR comes from a man between 45 and 60 years old with active COVID-19. The V call is TRBV19, the J call TRBJ1-1; tentatively, D is TRBD1 (5 bases). Sequencing was carried out using peripheral blood. CDR3 in amino acids: CASTWGGTQAFF. DNA of the CDR3: TGTGCCAGTACTTGGGGGGGAACCCAAGCTTTCTTT.